The clone carrying this TCR beta chain was seen ten or more times. Its specificity is unknown. TCRdb fed the reads into MiXCR, producing one record per CDR3 protein. The profile shows more than 140,000 distinct CDR3 sequences, about 6% of them singletons. This specimen belongs to a study of T cell repertoires in cytomegalovirus infection. The overall study: Based on public TCR beta signatures, there were indications of CMV infection and of a matching HLA type.

Points from the study as a whole: HLA-C-restricted CMV-specific TCR beta clonotypes were dominant in the ex vivo response.

The origin of this receptor is a human donor in good health (CMV status not recorded). Some clones in this sample may be carry-over from other donors' samples. Sequenced input: PBMCs.

The CDR3 DNA is TGTGCCAGCAGCTTCGGTCTAGCGGGGGGTCTCTCCTACGAGCAGTACTTC. Protein product: CASSFGLAGGLSYEQYF. The V call is TRBV7-8, the J call TRBJ2-7; TRBD2 aligns across 11 bases. The CDR3 has 17 residues. The V gene's germline CDR1 is SGHVS and CDR2 FQNEAQ. V shed 3 bases and J 0 bases; nucleotides not matched to a gene: 7.